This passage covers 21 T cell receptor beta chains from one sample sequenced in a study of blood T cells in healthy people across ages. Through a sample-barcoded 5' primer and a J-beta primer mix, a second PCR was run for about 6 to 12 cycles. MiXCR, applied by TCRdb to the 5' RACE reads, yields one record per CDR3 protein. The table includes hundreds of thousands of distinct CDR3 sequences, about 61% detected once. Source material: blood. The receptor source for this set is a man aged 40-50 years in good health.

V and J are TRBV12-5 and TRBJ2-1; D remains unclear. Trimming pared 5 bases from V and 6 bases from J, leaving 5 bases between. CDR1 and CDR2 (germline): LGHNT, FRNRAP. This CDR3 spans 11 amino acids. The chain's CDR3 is CASGKLNEQFF. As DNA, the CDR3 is TGTGCTAGTGGTAAACTCAATGAGCAGTTCTTC.

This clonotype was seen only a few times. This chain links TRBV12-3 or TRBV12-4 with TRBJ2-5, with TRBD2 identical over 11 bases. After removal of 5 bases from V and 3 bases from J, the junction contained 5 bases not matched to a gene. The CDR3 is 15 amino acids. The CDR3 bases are TGTGCCAGCAGTCAGACTAGCGGGATAGAAGAGACCCAGTACTTC. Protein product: CASSQTSGIEETQYF.

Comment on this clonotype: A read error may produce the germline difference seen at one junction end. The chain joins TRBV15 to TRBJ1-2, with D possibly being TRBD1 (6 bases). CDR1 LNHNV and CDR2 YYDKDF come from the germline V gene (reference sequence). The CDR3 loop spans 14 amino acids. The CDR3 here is CATSRGQDNDGYTF. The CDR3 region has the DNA TGTGCCACCAGCAGAGGACAGGATAACGATGGCTACACCTTC.

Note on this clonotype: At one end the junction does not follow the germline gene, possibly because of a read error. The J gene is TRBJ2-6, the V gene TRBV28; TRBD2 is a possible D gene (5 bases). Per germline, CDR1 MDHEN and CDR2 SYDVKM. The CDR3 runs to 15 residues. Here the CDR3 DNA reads TGTGCCAGCAGTTTAGCGGGCTCTAGGGCCAACGTCCTGACTTTC. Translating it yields CASSLAGSRANVLTF. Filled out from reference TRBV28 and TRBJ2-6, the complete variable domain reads DVKVTQSSRYLVKRTGEKVFLECVQDMDHENMFWYRQDPGLGLRLIYFSYDVKMKEKGDIPEGYSVSREKKERFSLILESASTNQTSMYLCASSLAGSRANVLTFGAGSRLTVL.

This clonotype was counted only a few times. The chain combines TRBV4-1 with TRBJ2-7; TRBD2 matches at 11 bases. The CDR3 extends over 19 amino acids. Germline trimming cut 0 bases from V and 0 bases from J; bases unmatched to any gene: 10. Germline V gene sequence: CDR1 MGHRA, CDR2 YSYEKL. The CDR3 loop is CASSQDRLAGTSFSYEQYF. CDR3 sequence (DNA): TGCGCCAGCAGCCAAGATCGACTAGCGGGGACGTCTTTCTCCTACGAGCAGTACTTC.

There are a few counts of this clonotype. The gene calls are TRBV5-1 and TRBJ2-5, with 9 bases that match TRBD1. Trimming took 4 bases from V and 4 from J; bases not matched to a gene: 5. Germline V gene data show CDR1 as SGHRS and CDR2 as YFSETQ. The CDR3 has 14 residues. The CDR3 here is CASSDTGGGETQYF. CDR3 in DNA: TGCGCCAGCAGCGATACAGGGGGCGGAGAGACCCAGTACTTC.

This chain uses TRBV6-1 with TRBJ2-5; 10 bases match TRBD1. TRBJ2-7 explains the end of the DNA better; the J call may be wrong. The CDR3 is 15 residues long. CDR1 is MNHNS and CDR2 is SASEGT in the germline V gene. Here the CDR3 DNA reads TGTGCCAGCAGCGAAAGGACAGGGGGTCCGTACGAGCAGTACTTC. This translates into CASSERTGGPYEQYF.

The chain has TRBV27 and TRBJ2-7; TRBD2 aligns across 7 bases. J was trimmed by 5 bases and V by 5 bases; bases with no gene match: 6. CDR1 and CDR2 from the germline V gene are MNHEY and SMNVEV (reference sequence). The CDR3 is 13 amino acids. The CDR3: CASSLTSVHEQYF. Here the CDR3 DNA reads TGTGCCAGCAGTCTTACTAGCGTCCACGAGCAGTACTTC.

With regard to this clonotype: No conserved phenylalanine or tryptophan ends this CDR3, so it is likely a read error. CDR3 sequence (DNA): TGCAGTGCTCGCAAGATACAGGGGCGAGATTATAACTATGGCTACACCTAC. Translation gives CSARKIQGRDYNYGYTY. This chain links TRBV20-1 with TRBJ1-2; TRBD1 matches at 7 bases. This CDR3 region has 17 residues. CDR1 DFQATT and CDR2 SNEGSKA come from the germline V gene (reference sequence). V lost 5 bases and J lost 1; bases outside the gene matches: 16.

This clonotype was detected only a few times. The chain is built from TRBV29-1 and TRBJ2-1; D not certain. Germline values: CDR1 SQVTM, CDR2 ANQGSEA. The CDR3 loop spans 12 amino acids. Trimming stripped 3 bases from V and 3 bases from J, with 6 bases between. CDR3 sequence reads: CSVENSYNEQFF. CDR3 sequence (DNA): TGCAGCGTTGAGAACAGCTACAATGAGCAGTTCTTC.

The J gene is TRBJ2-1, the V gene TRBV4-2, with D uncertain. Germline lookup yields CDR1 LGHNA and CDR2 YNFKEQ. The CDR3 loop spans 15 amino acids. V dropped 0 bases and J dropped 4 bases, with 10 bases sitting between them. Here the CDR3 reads CASSQEGQPYNEQFF. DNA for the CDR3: TGTGCCAGCAGCCAAGAAGGTCAACCTTACAATGAGCAGTTCTTC.

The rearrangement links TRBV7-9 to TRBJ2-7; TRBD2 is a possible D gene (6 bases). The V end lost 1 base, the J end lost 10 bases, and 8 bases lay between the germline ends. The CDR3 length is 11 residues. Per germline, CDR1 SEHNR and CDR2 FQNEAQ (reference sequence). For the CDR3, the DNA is TGTGCCAGCAGCTTAGGCGGGATCCAGTACTTC. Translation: CASSLGGIQYF.

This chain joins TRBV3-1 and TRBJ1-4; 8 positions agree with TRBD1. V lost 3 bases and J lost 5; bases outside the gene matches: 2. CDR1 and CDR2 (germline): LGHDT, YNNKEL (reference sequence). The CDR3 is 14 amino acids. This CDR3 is CASSHGQGNEKLFF. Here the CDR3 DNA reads TGTGCCAGCAGCCACGGACAGGGAAATGAAAAACTGTTTTTT. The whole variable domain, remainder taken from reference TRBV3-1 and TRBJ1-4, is DTAVSQTPKYLVTQMGNDKSIKCEQNLGHDTMYWYKQDSKKFLKIMFSYNNKELIINETVPNRFSPKSPDKAHLNLHINSLELGDSAVYFCASSHGQGNEKLFFGSGTQLSVL.

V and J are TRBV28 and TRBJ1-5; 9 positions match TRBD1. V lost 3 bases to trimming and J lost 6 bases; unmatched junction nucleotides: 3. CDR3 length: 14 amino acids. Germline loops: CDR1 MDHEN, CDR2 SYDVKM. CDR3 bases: TGTGCCAGCAGTTTCCCGGGACAGGGTCAGCCCCAGCATTTT. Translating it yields CASSFPGQGQPQHF. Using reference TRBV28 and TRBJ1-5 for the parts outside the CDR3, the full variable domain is DVKVTQSSRYLVKRTGEKVFLECVQDMDHENMFWYRQDPGLGLRLIYFSYDVKMKEKGDIPEGYSVSREKKERFSLILESASTNQTSMYLCASSFPGQGQPQHFGDGTRLSIL.

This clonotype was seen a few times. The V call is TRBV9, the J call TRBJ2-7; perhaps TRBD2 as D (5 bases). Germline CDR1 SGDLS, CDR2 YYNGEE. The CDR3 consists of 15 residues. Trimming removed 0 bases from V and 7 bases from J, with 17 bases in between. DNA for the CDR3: TGTGCCAGCAGCGTAGGTTTGTGGGAGAGCGATGAGCAGTACTTC. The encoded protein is CASSVGLWESDEQYF. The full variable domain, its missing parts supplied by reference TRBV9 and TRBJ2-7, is DSGVTQTPKHLITATGQRVTLRCSPRSGDLSVYWYQQSLDQGLQFLIQYYNGEERAKGNILERFSAQQFPDLHSELNLSSLELGDSALYFCASSVGLWESDEQYFGPGTRLTVT.

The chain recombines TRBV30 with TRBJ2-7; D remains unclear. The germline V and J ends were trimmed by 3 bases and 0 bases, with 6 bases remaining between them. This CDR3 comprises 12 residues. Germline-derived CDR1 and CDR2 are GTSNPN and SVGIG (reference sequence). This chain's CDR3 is CAWSKSSYEQYF. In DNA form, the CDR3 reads TGTGCCTGGAGCAAAAGCTCCTACGAGCAGTACTTC. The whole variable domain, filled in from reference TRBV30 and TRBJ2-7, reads SQTIHQWPATLVQPVGSPLSLECTVEGTSNPNLYWYRQAAGRGLQLLFYSVGIGQISSEVPQNLSASRPQDRQFILSSKKLLLSDSGFYLCAWSKSSYEQYFGPGTRLTVT.

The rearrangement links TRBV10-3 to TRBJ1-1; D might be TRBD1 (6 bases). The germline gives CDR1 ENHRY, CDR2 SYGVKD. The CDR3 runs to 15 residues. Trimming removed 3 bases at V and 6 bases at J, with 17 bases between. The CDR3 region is CAISDQQGPQSEAFF. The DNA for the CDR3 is TGTGCCATCAGTGACCAACAGGGACCACAATCTGAAGCTTTCTTT.

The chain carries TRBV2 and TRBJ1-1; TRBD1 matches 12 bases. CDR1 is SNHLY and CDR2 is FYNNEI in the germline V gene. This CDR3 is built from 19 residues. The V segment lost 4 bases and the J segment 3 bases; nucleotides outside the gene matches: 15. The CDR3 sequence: CASSVSDGTGGGLDTEAFF. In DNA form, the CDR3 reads TGTGCCAGCAGTGTTTCCGATGGGACAGGGGGCGGATTGGACACTGAAGCTTTCTTT.

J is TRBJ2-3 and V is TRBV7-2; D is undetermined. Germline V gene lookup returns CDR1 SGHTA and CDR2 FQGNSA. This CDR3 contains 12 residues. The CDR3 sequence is CAHGTGTDTQYF. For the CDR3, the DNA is TGTGCTCACGGCACAGGCACAGATACGCAGTATTTT.

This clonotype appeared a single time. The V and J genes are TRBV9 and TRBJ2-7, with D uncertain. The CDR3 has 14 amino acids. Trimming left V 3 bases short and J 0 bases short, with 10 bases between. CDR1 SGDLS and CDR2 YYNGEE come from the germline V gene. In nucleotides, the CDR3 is TGTGCCAGCAGCGCCTCAAGGATCTCCTACGAGCAGTACTTC. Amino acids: CASSASRISYEQYF.

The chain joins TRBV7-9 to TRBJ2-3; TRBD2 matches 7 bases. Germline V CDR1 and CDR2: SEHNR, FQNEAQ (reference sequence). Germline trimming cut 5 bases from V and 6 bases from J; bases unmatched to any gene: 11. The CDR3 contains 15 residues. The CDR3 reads CASSQRTPRGDTQYF. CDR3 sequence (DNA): TGTGCCAGCAGCCAACGGACCCCGCGGGGGGATACGCAGTATTTT.